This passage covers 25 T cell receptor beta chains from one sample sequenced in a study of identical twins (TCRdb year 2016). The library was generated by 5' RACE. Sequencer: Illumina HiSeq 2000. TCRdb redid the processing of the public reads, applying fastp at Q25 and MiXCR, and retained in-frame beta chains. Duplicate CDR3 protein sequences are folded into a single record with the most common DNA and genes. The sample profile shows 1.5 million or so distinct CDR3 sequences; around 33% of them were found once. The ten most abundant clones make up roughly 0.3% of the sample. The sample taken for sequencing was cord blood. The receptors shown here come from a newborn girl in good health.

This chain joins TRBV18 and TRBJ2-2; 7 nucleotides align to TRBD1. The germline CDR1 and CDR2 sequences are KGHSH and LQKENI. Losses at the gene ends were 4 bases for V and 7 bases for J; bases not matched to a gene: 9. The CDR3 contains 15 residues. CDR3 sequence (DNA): TGTGCCAGCTCACTATACCGACAGGGCAGCGGGGAGCTGTTTTTT. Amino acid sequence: CASSLYRQGSGELFF.

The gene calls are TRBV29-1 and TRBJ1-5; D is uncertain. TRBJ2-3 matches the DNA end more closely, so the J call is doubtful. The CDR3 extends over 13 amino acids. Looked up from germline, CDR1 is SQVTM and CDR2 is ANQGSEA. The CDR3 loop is CSVVDGSNQPQYF. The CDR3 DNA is TGCAGCGTAGTGGACGGTAGCAATCAGCCCCAGTATTTT.

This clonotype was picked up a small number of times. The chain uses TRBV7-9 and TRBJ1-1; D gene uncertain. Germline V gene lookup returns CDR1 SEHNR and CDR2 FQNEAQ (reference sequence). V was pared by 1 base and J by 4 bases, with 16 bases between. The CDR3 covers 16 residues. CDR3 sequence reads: CASSLVRLFSFTEAFF. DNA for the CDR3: TGTGCCAGCAGCTTAGTCCGGTTATTTTCTTTCACTGAAGCTTTCTTT.

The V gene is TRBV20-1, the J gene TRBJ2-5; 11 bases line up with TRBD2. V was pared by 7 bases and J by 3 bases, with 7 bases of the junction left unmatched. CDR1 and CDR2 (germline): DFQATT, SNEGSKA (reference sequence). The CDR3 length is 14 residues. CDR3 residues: CSVPIAGGEETQYF. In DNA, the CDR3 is TGCAGTGTCCCGATAGCGGGAGGGGAAGAGACCCAGTACTTC.

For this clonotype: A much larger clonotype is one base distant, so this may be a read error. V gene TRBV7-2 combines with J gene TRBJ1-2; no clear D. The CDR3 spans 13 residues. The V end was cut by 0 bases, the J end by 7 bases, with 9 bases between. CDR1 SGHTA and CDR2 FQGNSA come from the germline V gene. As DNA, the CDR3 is TGTGCCAGCAGCTTAGCGTACGGATGTGGCTACACCTTC. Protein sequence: CASSLAYGCGYTF.

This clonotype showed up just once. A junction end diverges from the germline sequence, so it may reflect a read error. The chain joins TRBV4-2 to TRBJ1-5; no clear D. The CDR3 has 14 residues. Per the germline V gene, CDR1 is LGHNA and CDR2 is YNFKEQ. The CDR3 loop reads CAGSQGDSNQPQHF. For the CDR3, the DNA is TGTGCCGGCAGCCAAGGCGACTCCAATCAGCCCCAGCATTTT.

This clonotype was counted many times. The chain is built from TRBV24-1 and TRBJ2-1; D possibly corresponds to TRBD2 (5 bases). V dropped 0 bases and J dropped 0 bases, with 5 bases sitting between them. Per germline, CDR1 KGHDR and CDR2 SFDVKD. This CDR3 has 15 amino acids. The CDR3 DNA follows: TGTGCCACCAGTGATTTGGGGAGCTCCTACAATGAGCAGTTCTTC. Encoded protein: CATSDLGSSYNEQFF.

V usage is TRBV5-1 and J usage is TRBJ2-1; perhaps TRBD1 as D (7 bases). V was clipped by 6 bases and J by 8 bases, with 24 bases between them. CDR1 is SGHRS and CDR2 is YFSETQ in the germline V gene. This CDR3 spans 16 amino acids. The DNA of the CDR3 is TGCGCCAGCACCCCCCTATTAGGAGGGGGCACCTATGAGCAGTTCTTC. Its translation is CASTPLLGGGTYEQFF.

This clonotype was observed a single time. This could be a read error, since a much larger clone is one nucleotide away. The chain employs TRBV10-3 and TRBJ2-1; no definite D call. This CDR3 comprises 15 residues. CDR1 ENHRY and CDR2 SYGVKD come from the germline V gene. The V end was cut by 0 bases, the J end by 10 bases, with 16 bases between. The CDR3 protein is CAISESLTSSYEQFF. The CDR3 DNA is TGTGCCATCAGTGAGTCGCTGACTTCCTCCTACGAGCAGTTCTTC.

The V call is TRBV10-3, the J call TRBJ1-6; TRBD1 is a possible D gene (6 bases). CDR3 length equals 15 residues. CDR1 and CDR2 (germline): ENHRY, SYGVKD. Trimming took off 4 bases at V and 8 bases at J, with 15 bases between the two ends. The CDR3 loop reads CAISGSGAVDSPLHF. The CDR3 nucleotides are TGTGCCATCAGTGGGTCGGGGGCAGTTGATTCACCCCTCCACTTT.

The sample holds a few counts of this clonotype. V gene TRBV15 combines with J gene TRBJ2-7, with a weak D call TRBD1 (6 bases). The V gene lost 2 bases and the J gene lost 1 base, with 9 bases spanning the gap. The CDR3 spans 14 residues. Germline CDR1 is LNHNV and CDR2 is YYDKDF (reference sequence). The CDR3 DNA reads TGTGCCACCAGCAGAAAGGACAGTTCCTACGAGCAGTACTTC. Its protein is CATSRKDSSYEQYF.

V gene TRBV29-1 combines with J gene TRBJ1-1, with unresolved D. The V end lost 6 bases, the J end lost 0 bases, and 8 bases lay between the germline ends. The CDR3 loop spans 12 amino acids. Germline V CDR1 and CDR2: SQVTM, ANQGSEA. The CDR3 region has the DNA TGCAGCGTATTGGGAATGAACACTGAAGCTTTCTTT. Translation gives CSVLGMNTEAFF.

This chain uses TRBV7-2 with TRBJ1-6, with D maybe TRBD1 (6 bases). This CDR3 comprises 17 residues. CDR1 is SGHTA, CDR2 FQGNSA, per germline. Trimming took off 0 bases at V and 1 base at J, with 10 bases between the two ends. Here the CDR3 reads CASSLAGQGSYNSPLHF. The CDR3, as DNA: TGTGCCAGCAGCTTAGCGGGACAAGGGTCCTATAATTCACCCCTCCACTTT.

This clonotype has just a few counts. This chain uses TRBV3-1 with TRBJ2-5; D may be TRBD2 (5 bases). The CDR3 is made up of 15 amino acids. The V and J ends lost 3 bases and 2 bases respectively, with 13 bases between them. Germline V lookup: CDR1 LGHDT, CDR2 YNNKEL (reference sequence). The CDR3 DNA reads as TGTGCCAGCAGCCAGTCGGCGGGTATACAAGAGACCCAGTACTTC. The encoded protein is CASSQSAGIQETQYF.

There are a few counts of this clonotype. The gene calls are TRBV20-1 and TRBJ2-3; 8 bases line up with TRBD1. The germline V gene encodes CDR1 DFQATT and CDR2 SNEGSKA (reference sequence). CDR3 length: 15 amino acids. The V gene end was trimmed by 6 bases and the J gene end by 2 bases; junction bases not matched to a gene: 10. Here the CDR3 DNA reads TGCAGTGCCCCAAGGGGGACAGGACACACAGATACGCAGTATTTT. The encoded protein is CSAPRGTGHTDTQYF.

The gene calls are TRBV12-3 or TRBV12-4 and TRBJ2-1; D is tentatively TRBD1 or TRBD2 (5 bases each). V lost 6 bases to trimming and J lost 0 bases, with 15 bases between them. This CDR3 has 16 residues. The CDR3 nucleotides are TGTGCCAGCAGGCCACCGGGACCCCACTCCTACAATGAGCAGTTCTTC. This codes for CASRPPGPHSYNEQFF.

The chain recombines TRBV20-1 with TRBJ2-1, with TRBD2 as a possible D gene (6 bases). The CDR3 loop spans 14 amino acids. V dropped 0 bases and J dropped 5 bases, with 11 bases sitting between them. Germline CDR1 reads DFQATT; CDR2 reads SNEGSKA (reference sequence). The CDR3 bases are TGCAGTGCTAGAGACCCTCGGGGGAACAATGAGCAGTTCTTC. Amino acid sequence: CSARDPRGNNEQFF.

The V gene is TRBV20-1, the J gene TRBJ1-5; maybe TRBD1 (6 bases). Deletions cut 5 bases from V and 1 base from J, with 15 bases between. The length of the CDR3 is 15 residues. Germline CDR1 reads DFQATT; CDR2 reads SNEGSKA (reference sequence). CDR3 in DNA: TGCAGTGCTCAATCAGGGGTTAGGAGCAATCAGCCCCAGCATTTT. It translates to CSAQSGVRSNQPQHF.

As DNA, the CDR3 is TGTGCCAGCAGCTTAGAGGCAGGAGACACTGAAGCTTTCTTT. It specifies CASSLEAGDTEAFF. The rearrangement uses TRBV7-8 and TRBJ1-1; unclear D gene. The germline CDR1 and CDR2 sequences are SGHVS and FQNEAQ. This CDR3 has 14 residues. Trimming took 1 base from V and 3 from J, leaving 9 bases between them.

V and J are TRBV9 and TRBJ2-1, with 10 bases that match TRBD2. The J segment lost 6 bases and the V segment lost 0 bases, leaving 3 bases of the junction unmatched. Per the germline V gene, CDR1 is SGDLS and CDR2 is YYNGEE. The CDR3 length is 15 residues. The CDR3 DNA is TGTGCCAGCAGCGTAGCCCTAGCGGGAGTCAATGAGCAGTTCTTC. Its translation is CASSVALAGVNEQFF.

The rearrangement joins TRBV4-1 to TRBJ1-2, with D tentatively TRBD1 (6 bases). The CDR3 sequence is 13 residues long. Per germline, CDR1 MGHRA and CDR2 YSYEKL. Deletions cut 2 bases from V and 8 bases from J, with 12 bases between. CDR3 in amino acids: CASSQTQGSGYTF. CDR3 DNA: TGCGCCAGCAGCCAAACACAGGGTAGCGGCTACACCTTC.

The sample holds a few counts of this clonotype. CDR3 loop: CASSRLLGTGGTEAFF. The CDR3, as DNA: TGTGCCAGCAGTCGCTTACTTGGTACAGGGGGAACCGAAGCTTTCTTT. This chain connects TRBV2 to TRBJ1-1, with 8 bases identical to TRBD1. The CDR3 has 16 residues. Unmatched junction bases numbered 16, after V lost 5 bases and J lost 8 bases. Germline-derived CDR1 and CDR2 are SNHLY and FYNNEI.

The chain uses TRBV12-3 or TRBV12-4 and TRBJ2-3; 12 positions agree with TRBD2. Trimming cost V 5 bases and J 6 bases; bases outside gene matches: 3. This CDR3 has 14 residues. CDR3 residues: CASSTSGRFDTQYF. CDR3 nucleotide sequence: TGTGCCAGCAGTACTAGCGGGAGGTTTGATACGCAGTATTTT.

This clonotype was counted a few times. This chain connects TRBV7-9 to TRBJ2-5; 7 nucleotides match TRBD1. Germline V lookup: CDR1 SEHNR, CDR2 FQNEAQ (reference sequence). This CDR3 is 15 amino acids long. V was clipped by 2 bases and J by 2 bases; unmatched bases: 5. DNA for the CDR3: TGTGCCAGCAGCTTAAAACAGGGGCAGCAAGAGACCCAGTACTTC. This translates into CASSLKQGQQETQYF.

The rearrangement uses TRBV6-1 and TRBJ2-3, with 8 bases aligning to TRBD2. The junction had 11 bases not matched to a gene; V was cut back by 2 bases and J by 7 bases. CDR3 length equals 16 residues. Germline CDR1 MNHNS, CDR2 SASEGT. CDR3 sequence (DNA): TGTGCCAGCAGTGAACGCAGGGATCGGGAGGGTTATACGCAGTATTTT. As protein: CASSERRDREGYTQYF.